The subject of this entry is one T cell receptor (beta chain). The antigen is undetermined. Germline V gene sequence: CDR1 MRHNA, CDR2 SNTAGT. V lost 6 bases, J lost 5 bases, and 17 bases stayed unmatched. This CDR3 contains 17 residues. Some clones are missing from TCRdb's copy, which holds only in-frame ones; the method was immunoSEQ multiplex PCR. The sample yields more than 30,000 clones, around 89% seen once. The sample comes from a study of regulatory and conventional T cells in RAG deficiency. Study-level points and caveats: Control T-cell subsets had markedly higher Shannon entropy and lower Simpson indices than RAG-deficient patients. Omenn CD25-high CD127-low cells may be activated cells, not true Tregs. In Omenn syndrome, Treg and Tconv repertoires overlapped >85%.

These sequences were also reported in another study, on regulatory T cells. From that paper: Primers: 52 TRBV forward and 13 TRBJ reverse.

The sequenced sample was CD8+ T cells sorted from blood. This receptor was taken from a human donor in good health. The V gene is TRBV6-4, the J gene TRBJ1-1; 8 bases line up with TRBD1. The CDR3 protein is CASRPREDREAETEAFF. CDR3 nucleotides: TGTGCCAGCAGACCCAGGGAGGACAGGGAAGCAGAAACTGAAGCTTTCTTT.